One and the same sample provided the 2 T cell receptor beta chains below, sequenced in a study of vaccination and CD4 T cells after COVID-19 (dated 2022 in TCRdb). In light of the paper, this sample's treatment or condition label describes: roughly 10-day PBMC culture with coronavirus spike peptide pools or control peptides (ViraFEST assay). Library preparation was by PCR. Sequencer: Illumina iSeq 100. DNA from cultured CD4+ T cells was subjected to TCR sequencing with the Oncomine TCR Beta short-read assay at the Johns Hopkins FTIC core. Using fastp at Q25 and MiXCR, TCRdb reprocessed the public reads and kept productive beta chains. CDR3 protein duplicates are merged, each entry listing the most common genes and DNA. The sample records 19,000 or so distinct CDR3 sequences, roughly 40% of which are singletons. The ten largest account for 7.5% to 9.5% of the sample. These receptors lack a known antigen.

Material: CD4+ T cells from blood, cultured in vitro. The receptors were gathered from a human donor who had recovered from COVID-19.

This chain connects TRBV28 to TRBJ2-3, with D tentatively TRBD1 (6 bases). Trimming cost V 1 base and J 4 bases, with 12 bases left between them. The CDR3 is made up of 15 amino acids. The germline gives CDR1 MDHEN, CDR2 SYDVKM. CDR3 in amino acids: CASSLSRQGSDTQYF. CDR3 bases: TGTGCCAGCAGTTTATCTCGGCAGGGGTCAGATACGCAGTATTTT.

The rearrangement uses TRBV12-3 or TRBV12-4 and TRBJ2-2, with D possibly being TRBD2 (6 bases). Trimming took 4 bases from V and 2 from J, leaving 14 bases between them. This CDR3 is 16 amino acids long. CDR3: CASSSTLGLNTGELFF. CDR3 sequence (DNA): TGTGCCAGCAGTTCCACCCTGGGACTCAACACCGGGGAGCTGTTTTTT.